These 17 T cell receptor beta chains originate from one sample sequenced in a study. TCRdb recomputed calls from the RT-PCR reads with MiXCR, one row per CDR3 protein. Here the sample spans about 700,000 distinct CDR3 sequences, 11% to 15% being singletons. Sequencing input: memory CD4+ T cells from blood. The source is a female donor in good health, serving as a healthy control.

This clonotype was seen many times. The chain is built from TRBV20-1 and TRBJ2-3; TRBD2 matches at 10 bases. V lost 5 bases, J lost 5 bases, and 10 bases stayed unmatched. CDR3 length equals 15 residues. Looked up from germline, CDR1 is DFQATT and CDR2 is SNEGSKA (reference sequence). CDR3 loop: CSAVTVAGGLDTQYF. The CDR3 DNA reads as TGCAGTGCTGTTACTGTAGCGGGAGGTTTAGATACGCAGTATTTT.

The chain combines TRBV15 with TRBJ2-5; unclear D gene. V lost 1 base and J lost 5, with 5 bases in between. The CDR3 is 12 residues long. Germline CDR1 LNHNV, CDR2 YYDKDF (reference sequence). This chain's CDR3 is CATSRVGETQYF. The CDR3 coding sequence is TGTGCCACCAGCAGAGTGGGGGAGACCCAGTACTTC.

The J gene is TRBJ2-3, the V gene TRBV24-1; D is unresolved. Germline V CDR1 and CDR2: KGHDR, SFDVKD. This CDR3 is 15 amino acids long. Trimming cost V 3 bases and J 6 bases, with 15 bases left between them. CDR3 sequence: CATSDRASDGDTQYF. CDR3 nucleotide sequence: TGTGCCACCAGTGATAGAGCGTCCGATGGGGATACGCAGTATTTT.

This clonotype was seen ten or more times. V usage is TRBV29-1 and J usage is TRBJ2-3; 7 nucleotides align to TRBD1. Per germline, CDR1 SQVTM and CDR2 ANQGSEA. V was pared by 4 bases and J by 0 bases, with 4 bases of the junction left unmatched. The CDR3 sequence is 14 residues long. In DNA, the CDR3 is TGCAGCGTTGCTCCGGGACAGAGCACAGATACGCAGTATTTT. The encoded protein is CSVAPGQSTDTQYF.

This clonotype came up a few times. The V and J genes are TRBV5-1 and TRBJ2-3, with D possibly matching TRBD1 (6 bases). CDR1 and CDR2 from the germline V gene are SGHRS and YFSETQ. The CDR3 covers 16 residues. Trimming removed 3 bases from V and 2 bases from J, with 16 bases in between. CDR3 nucleotides: TGCGCCAGCAGCTCAAATCAGGACAGAAACACAGATACGCAGTATTTT. Protein: CASSSNQDRNTDTQYF. The full variable domain, its missing parts supplied by reference TRBV5-1 and TRBJ2-3, is KAGVTQTPRYLIKTRGQQVTLSCSPISGHRSVSWYQQTPGQGLQFLFEYFSETQRNKGNFPGRFSGRQFSNSRSEMNVSTLELGDSALYLCASSSNQDRNTDTQYFGPGTRLTVL.

This clonotype was seen a few times. V gene TRBV18 combines with J gene TRBJ2-1; no reliable D call. Trimming left V 1 base short and J 7 bases short, with 8 bases between. Per the germline V gene, CDR1 is KGHSH and CDR2 is LQKENI. The CDR3 totals 13 residues. The CDR3 sequence is CASSPQASNEQFF. The CDR3 nucleotides read TGTGCCAGCTCACCACAGGCGTCGAATGAGCAGTTCTTC.

This clonotype has ten or more counts. The chain combines TRBV10-3 with TRBJ2-1; the D is unclear. There are 12 residues in the CDR3. CDR1 is ENHRY, CDR2 SYGVKD, per germline. Trimming took off 3 bases at V and 7 bases at J, with 7 bases between the two ends. DNA for the CDR3: TGTGCCATCAGTGATTTCCAGAATGAGCAGTTCTTC. Encoded protein: CAISDFQNEQFF.

The rearrangement joins TRBV7-2 to TRBJ1-1; D is undetermined. The CDR3 contains 11 residues. Germline V gene lookup returns CDR1 SGHTA and CDR2 FQGNSA. V was clipped by 7 bases and J by 3 bases, with 6 bases between them. CDR3 loop: CASIGYTEAFF. As DNA, the CDR3 is TGTGCCAGCATAGGGTACACTGAAGCTTTCTTT.

This clonotype has more than one count but fewer than ten. This chain uses TRBV10-3 with TRBJ1-5; D is ambiguous. Germline lookup yields CDR1 ENHRY and CDR2 SYGVKD. The CDR3 is 13 residues long. Trimming cost V 6 bases and J 0 bases, with 6 bases left between them. The CDR3 nucleotides read TGTGCCATCAGATTTAATAGCAATCAGCCCCAGCATTTT. It encodes CAIRFNSNQPQHF.

The rearrangement uses TRBV6-5 and TRBJ2-7, with D perhaps TRBD1 (5 bases). The V gene's germline CDR1 is MNHEY and CDR2 SVGAGI. V lost 6 bases to trimming and J lost 4 bases, with 19 bases between them. The CDR3 consists of 15 residues. The CDR3 DNA is TGTGCCAGCAGCTCTCGGACAACCGGCTCGTACGAGCAGTACTTC. The encoded protein is CASSSRTTGSYEQYF.

In its sample, this clonotype was seen many times. This rearrangement joins TRBV6-5 to TRBJ1-1; no clear D gene. Germline values: CDR1 MNHEY, CDR2 SVGAGI. V dropped 7 bases and J dropped 0 bases, with 3 bases sitting between them. The CDR3 runs 11 residues. CDR3 bases: TGTGCCAGCATGATGAACACTGAAGCTTTCTTT. As protein: CASMMNTEAFF.

The rearrangement links TRBV7-3 to TRBJ1-1; unclear D gene. Trimming stripped 4 bases from V and 4 bases from J, with 13 bases between. Germline V gene lookup returns CDR1 SGHTA and CDR2 FQGTGA. The CDR3 sequence is 14 residues long. CDR3 nucleotide sequence: TGTGCCAGCAGCTCCGGGCCTTCATCCACTGAAGCTTTCTTT. It specifies CASSSGPSSTEAFF.

In this sample, this clonotype turned up a few times. This chain links TRBV20-1 with TRBJ1-4; TRBD1 matches 8 bases. The CDR3 extends over 14 amino acids. Germline-derived CDR1 and CDR2 are DFQATT and SNEGSKA (reference sequence). Trimming removed 3 bases from V and 8 bases from J; junction bases left unmatched: 8. CDR3: CSASLTGEREKLFF. DNA for the CDR3: TGCAGTGCTAGCCTGACAGGGGAACGCGAAAAACTGTTTTTT.

The table lists this clonotype with many counts. The chain recombines TRBV5-1 with TRBJ2-7; 10 bases are a match to TRBD2. The CDR3 length is 13 residues. The germline gives CDR1 SGHRS, CDR2 YFSETQ. V trimming: 5 bases; J trimming: 6 bases; junction bases outside the gene matches: 5. CDR3 amino acids: CASRGTSVAEQYF. The CDR3 DNA sequence: TGCGCCAGCAGGGGGACTAGCGTCGCCGAGCAGTACTTC.

This clonotype was recorded many times. The chain joins TRBV29-1 to TRBJ2-6, with 8 bases that match TRBD1. The CDR3 has 15 residues. Germline CDR1 and CDR2: SQVTM and ANQGSEA. After removal of 4 bases from V and 2 bases from J, the junction contained 4 bases not matched to a gene. The CDR3 loop reads CSVGQGATGANVLTF. The CDR3 region has the DNA TGCAGCGTTGGGCAGGGGGCTACTGGGGCCAACGTCCTGACTTTC.

This clonotype showed up many times. The chain has TRBV29-1 and TRBJ1-1; the match to TRBD1 covers 8 bases. The CDR3 consists of 15 residues. V lost 7 bases to trimming and J lost 0 bases; unmatched junction nucleotides: 10. Germline assignment: CDR1 SQVTM and CDR2 ANQGSEA. CDR3 DNA sequence: TGCAGCGCCGGGGCGGGACAGGCCATGAACACTGAAGCTTTCTTT. It encodes CSAGAGQAMNTEAFF.

This clonotype was observed a few times. The chain recombines TRBV20-1 with TRBJ1-2; weak D call: TRBD1 (5 bases). V was clipped by 0 bases and J by 12 bases, with 14 bases between them. The CDR3 is 12 residues long. Germline assignment: CDR1 DFQATT and CDR2 SNEGSKA (reference sequence). The CDR3 reads CSARDLRDQDTF. In DNA form, the CDR3 reads TGCAGTGCTAGAGATTTAAGGGACCAGGACACCTTC.